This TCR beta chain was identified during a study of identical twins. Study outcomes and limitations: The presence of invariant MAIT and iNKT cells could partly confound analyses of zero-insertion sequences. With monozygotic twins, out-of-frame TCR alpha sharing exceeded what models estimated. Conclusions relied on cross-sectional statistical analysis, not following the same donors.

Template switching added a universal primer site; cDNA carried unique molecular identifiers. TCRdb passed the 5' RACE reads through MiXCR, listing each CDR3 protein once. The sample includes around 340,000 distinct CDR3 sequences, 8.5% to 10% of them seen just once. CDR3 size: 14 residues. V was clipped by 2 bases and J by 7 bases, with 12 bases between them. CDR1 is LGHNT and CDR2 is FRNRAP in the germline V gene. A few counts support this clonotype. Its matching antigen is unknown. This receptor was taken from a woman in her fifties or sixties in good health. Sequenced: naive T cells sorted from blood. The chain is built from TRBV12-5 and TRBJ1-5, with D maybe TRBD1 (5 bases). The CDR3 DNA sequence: TGTGCTAGTGGTTTGTCAGCCGGGGGGCAGCCCCAGCATTTT. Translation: CASGLSAGGQPQHF. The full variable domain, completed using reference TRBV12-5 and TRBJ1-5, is DARVTQTPRHKVTEMGQEVTMRCQPILGHNTVFWYRQTMMQGLELLAYFRNRAPLDDSGMPKDRFSAEMPDATLATLKIQPSEPRDSAVYFCASGLSAGGQPQHFGDGTRLSIL.